The 7 T cell receptor beta chains in this list originate from one sample, sequenced in a study of blood T cell repertoires in COVID-19. Only in-frame clones appear in the TCRdb table, and some are missing; sequencing was by immunoSEQ multiplex PCR. Of approximately 75,000 clones in the sample, 90% were seen once. The sequenced sample was peripheral blood. All receptors derive from a human donor in a cohort sampled during active COVID-19.

The chain links TRBV3-1 (or the pseudogene TRBV3-2) to TRBJ2-1, with D tentatively TRBD2 (5 bases). V gave up 4 bases and J gave up 7 bases, with 11 bases separating them. CDR3 size: 13 residues. CDR1 and CDR2 from the germline V gene are LGHDT and YNNKEL (reference sequence). CDR3 region: CASSLGRGNEQFF. CDR3 bases: TGTGCCAGCAGCCTCGGGCGCGGGAATGAGCAGTTCTTC.

This chain joins TRBV9 and TRBJ1-3; 10 positions agree with TRBD1. The junction had 4 bases not matched to a gene; V was cut back by 7 bases and J by 0 bases. Germline CDR1 SGDLS, CDR2 YYNGEE. There are 15 residues in the CDR3. The CDR3 reads CASLRDRGSGNTIYF. CDR3 DNA: TGTGCCAGCCTTCGGGACAGGGGCTCTGGAAACACCATATATTTT.

In DNA, the CDR3 is TGTGCCAGTAGTACGTGGGGGCGGATCACTGAAGCTTTCTTT. This codes for CASSTWGRITEAFF. J is TRBJ1-1 and V is TRBV19, with D possibly being TRBD1 (6 bases). Germline V gives CDR1 LNHDA, CDR2 SQIVND (reference sequence). There are 14 residues in the CDR3. Trimming pared 4 bases from V and 4 bases from J, leaving 13 bases between.

This clone has just a few counts. This rearrangement joins TRBV28 to TRBJ2-7, with TRBD1 matching 7 bases. The CDR3 sequence is 14 residues long. V shed 6 bases, J shed 5 bases, and the junction held 10 bases outside the gene matches. Per germline, CDR1 MDHEN and CDR2 SYDVKM. DNA of the CDR3: TGTGCCAGCAGCCTAGGGGACAGTTCTGACGAGCAGTACTTC. Its protein is CASSLGDSSDEQYF. Using reference TRBV28 and TRBJ2-7 for the parts outside the CDR3, the full variable domain is DVKVTQSSRYLVKRTGEKVFLECVQDMDHENMFWYRQDPGLGLRLIYFSYDVKMKEKGDIPEGYSVSREKKERFSLILESASTNQTSMYLCASSLGDSSDEQYFGPGTRLTVT.

V is TRBV9 and J is TRBJ1-5; possible D gene TRBD1, 5 bases. Germline CDR1 reads SGDLS; CDR2 reads YYNGEE. This CDR3 has 16 amino acids. V lost 4 bases, J lost 5 bases, and 19 bases lay in between. CDR3 protein: CASSPDGREGYQPQHF. In DNA, the CDR3 is TGTGCCAGCAGCCCTGATGGCAGGGAGGGGTATCAGCCCCAGCATTTT.

The genes are TRBV28 and TRBJ1-3; no clear D. Trimming took off 7 bases at V and 0 bases at J, with 10 bases between the two ends. The CDR3 is made up of 14 amino acids. The V gene's germline CDR1 is MDHEN and CDR2 SYDVKM. CDR3 region: CASTQSGSGNTIYF. CDR3 in DNA: TGTGCCAGCACCCAGTCTGGCTCTGGAAACACCATATATTTT.

This clone was observed a single time. This chain joins TRBV3-1 (or the pseudogene TRBV3-2) and TRBJ1-4; 7 bases agree with TRBD1. CDR1 is LGHDT, CDR2 YNNKEL, per germline (reference sequence). The CDR3 loop spans 16 amino acids. With 4 bases clipped from V and 4 bases from J, the junction kept 9 bases outside the gene matches. CDR3 nucleotide sequence: TGTGCCAGCAGCCTCACAGACAGGGACGTTAATGAAAAACTGTTTTTT. Amino acids: CASSLTDRDVNEKLFF.